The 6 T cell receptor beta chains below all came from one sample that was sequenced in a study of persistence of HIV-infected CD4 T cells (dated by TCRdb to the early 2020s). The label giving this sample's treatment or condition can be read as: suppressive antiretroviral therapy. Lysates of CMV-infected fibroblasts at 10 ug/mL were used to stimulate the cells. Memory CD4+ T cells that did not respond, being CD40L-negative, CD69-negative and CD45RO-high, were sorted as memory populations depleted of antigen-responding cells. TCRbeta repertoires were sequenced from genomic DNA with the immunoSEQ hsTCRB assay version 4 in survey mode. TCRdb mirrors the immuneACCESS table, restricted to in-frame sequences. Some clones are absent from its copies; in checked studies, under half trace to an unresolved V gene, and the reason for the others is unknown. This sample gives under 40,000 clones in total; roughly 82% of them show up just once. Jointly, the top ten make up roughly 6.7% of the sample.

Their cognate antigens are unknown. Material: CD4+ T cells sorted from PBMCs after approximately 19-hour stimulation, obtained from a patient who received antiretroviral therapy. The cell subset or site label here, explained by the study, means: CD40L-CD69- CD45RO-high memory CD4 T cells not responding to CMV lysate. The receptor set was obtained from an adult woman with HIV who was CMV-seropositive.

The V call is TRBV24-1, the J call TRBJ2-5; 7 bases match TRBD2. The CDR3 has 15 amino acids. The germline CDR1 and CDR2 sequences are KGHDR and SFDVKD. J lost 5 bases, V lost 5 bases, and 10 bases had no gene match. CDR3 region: CATSVPGRGLETQYF. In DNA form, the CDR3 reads TGTGCCACCAGTGTACCGGGGAGGGGCTTGGAGACCCAGTACTTC.

The CDR3 loop reads CASSLGSGGAQTQYF. The CDR3, as DNA: TGTGCCAGCAGCTTAGGCAGCGGGGGGGCCCAGACCCAGTACTTC. The rearrangement links TRBV11-3 to TRBJ2-5; 10 bases agree with TRBD2. The CDR3 runs 15 residues. The V segment lost 1 base and the J segment 6 bases; nucleotides outside the gene matches: 5. Germline CDR1 is SGHNT and CDR2 is YENEEA.

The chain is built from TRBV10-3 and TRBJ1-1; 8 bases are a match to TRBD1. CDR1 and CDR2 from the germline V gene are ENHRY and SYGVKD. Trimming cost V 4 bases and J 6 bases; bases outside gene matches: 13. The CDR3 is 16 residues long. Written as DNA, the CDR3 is TGTGCCATCAGTGGCCGACAGGGGCCTACAGAAGCTGAAGCTTTCTTT. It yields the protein CAISGRQGPTEAEAFF.

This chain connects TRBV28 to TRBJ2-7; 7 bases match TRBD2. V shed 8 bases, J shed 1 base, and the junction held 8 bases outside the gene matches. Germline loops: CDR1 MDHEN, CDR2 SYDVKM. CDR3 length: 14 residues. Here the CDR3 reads CASATQRDSYEQYF. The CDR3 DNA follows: TGTGCCAGCGCGACTCAGCGGGATTCCTACGAGCAGTACTTC.

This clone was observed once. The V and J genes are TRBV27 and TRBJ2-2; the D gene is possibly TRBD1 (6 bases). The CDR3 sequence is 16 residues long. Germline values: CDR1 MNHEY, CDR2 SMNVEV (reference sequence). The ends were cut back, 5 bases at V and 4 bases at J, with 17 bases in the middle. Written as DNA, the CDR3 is TGTGCCAGCAGTGCATCAGGACAGATTCCCACCGGGGAGCTGTTTTTT. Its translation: CASSASGQIPTGELFF.

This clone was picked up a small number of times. The CDR3 is CATSRDPLAGFQETQYF. The CDR3 bases are TGTGCCACCAGCAGAGATCCTCTAGCGGGATTCCAAGAGACCCAGTACTTC. This chain links TRBV15 with TRBJ2-5; 9 bases fit TRBD2. V shed 0 bases and J 1 base; nucleotides not matched to a gene: 6. The CDR3 sequence is 17 residues long. In germline, CDR1 is LNHNV, CDR2 YYDKDF (reference sequence).